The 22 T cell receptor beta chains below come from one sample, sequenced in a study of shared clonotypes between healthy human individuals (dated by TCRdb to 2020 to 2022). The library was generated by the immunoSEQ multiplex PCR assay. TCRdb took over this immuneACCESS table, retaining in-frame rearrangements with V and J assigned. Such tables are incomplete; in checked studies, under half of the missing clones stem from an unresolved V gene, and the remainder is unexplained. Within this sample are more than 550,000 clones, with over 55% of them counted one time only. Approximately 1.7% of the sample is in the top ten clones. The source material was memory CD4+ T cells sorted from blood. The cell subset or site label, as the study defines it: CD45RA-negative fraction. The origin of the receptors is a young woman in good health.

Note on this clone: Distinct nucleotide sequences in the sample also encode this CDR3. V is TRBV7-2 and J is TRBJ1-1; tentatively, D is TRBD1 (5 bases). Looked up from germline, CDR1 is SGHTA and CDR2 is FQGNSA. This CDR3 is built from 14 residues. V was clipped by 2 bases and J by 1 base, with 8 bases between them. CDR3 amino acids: CASSLQGGNTEAFF. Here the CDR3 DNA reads TGTGCCAGCAGCTTACAGGGCGGGAACACTGAAGCTTTCTTT.

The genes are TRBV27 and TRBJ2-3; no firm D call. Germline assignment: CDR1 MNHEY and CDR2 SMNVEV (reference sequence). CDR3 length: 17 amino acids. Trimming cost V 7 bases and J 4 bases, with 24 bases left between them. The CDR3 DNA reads TGTGCCAGCACTCGATCCCTCGGTTTGGGCGGTGCAGATACGCAGTATTTT. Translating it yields CASTRSLGLGGADTQYF.

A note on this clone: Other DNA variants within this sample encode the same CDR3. The CDR3 spells CASSLGGFNQPQHF. The CDR3, as DNA: TGCGCCAGCAGCTTGGGGGGATTCAATCAGCCCCAGCATTTT. The chain carries TRBV5-1 and TRBJ1-5; D gene uncertain. Per the germline V gene, CDR1 is SGHRS and CDR2 is YFSETQ. V was cut by 0 bases and J by 3 bases, with 7 bases left in between. The CDR3 totals 14 residues.

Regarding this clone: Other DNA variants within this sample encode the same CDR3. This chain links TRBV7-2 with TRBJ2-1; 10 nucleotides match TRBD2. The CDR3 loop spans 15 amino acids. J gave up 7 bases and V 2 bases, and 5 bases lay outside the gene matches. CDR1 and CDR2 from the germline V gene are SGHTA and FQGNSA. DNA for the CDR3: TGTGCCAGCAGCTTACTAGCGGGAGTTAGTAATGAGCAGTTCTTC. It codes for CASSLLAGVSNEQFF.

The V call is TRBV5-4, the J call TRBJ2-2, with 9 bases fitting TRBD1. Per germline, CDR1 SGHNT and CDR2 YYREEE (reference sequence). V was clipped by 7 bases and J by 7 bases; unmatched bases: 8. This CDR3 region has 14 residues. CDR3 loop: CASARDREVGELFF. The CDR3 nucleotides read TGTGCCAGCGCCCGGGACAGGGAAGTCGGGGAGCTGTTTTTT.

CDR3 protein: CASSSGQHTGELFF. CDR3 in DNA: TGTGCCAGCAGCTCCGGACAGCACACCGGGGAGCTGTTTTTT. The rearrangement links TRBV7-2 to TRBJ2-2, with D tentatively TRBD1 (6 bases). The CDR3 spans 14 residues. Germline V CDR1 and CDR2: SGHTA, FQGNSA. V lost 4 bases and J 3 bases, leaving 9 bases between the germline ends.

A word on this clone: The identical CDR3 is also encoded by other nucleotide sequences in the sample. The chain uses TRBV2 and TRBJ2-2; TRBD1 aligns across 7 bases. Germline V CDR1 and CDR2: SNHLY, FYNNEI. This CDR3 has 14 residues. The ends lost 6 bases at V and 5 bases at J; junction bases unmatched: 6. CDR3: CASRDRVGTGELFF. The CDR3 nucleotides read TGTGCCAGCAGAGACAGGGTGGGGACCGGGGAGCTGTTTTTT.

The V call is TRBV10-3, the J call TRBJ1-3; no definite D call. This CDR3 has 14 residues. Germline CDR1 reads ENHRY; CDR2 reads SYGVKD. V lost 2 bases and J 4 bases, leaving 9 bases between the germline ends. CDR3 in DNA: TGTGCCATCAGTGAGCAGAGTTGGGGAAACACCATATATTTT. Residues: CAISEQSWGNTIYF.

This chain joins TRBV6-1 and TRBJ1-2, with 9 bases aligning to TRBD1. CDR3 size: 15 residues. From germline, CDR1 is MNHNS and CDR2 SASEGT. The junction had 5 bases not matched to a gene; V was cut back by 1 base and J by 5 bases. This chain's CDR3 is CASSEDTGGWYGYTF. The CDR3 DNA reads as TGTGCCAGCAGTGAAGACACAGGGGGCTGGTATGGCTACACCTTC.

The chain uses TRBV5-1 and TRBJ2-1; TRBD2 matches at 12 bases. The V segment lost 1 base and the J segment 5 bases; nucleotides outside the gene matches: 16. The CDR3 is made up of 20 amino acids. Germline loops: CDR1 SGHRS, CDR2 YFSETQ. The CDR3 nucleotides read TGCGCCAGCAGCTTGCCAGACCTGACTAGCGGGAGCACGGTGGACAATGAGCAGTTCTTC. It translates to CASSLPDLTSGSTVDNEQFF.

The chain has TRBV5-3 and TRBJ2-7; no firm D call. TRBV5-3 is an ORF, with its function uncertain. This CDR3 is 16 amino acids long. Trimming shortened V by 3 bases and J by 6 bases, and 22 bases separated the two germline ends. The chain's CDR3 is CARSYYGGFSSSEQYF. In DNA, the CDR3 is TGTGCCAGAAGCTATTACGGTGGGTTCTCCTCGTCCGAGCAGTACTTC.

CDR3 loop: CASSPNRDGASGANVLTF. The CDR3 DNA reads TGTGCCAGCTCACCAAATAGGGACGGGGCCTCTGGGGCCAACGTCCTGACTTTC. The V and J genes are TRBV18 and TRBJ2-6, with D possibly called TRBD1 or TRBD2 (5 bases each). The CDR3 covers 18 residues. CDR1 is KGHSH, CDR2 LQKENI, per germline. Trimming removed 2 bases from V and 0 bases from J, with 14 bases in between.

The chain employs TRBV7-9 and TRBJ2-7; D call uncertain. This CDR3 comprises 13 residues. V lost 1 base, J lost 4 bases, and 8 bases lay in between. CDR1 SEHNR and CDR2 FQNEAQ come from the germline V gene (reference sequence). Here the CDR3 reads CASSLEGWYEQYF. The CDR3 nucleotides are TGTGCCAGCAGCTTAGAGGGTTGGTACGAGCAGTACTTC.

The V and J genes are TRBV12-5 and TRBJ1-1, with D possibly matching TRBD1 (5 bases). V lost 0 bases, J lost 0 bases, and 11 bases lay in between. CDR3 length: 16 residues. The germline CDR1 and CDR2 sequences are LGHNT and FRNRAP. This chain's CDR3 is CASGLVVGGLNTEAFF. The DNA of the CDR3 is TGTGCTAGTGGTTTGGTAGTGGGGGGGTTGAACACTGAAGCTTTCTTT.

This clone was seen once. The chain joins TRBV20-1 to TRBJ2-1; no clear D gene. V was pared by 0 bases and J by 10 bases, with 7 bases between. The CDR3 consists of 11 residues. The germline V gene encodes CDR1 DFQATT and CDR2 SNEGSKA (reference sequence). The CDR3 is CSARDLREQFF. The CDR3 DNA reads TGCAGTGCTAGAGATCTGAGGGAGCAGTTCTTC.

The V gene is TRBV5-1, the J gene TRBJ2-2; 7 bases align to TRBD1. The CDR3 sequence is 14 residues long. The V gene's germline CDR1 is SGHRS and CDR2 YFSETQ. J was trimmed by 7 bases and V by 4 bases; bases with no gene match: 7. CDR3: CASSPGQAGGELFF. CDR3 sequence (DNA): TGCGCCAGCAGCCCTGGACAGGCTGGCGGGGAGCTGTTTTTT.

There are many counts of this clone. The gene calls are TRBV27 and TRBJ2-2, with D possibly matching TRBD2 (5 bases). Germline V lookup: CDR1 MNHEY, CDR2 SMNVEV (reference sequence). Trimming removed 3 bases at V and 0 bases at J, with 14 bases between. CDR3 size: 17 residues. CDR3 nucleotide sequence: TGTGCCAGCAGTTTTCACCGGACTGGGACGAACACCGGGGAGCTGTTTTTT. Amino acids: CASSFHRTGTNTGELFF.

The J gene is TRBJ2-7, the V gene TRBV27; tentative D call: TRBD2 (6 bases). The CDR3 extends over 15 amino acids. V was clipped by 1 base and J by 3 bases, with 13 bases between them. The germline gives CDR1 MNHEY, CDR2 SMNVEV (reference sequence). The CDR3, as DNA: TGTGCCAGCAGTTTATATGGGGGAGGTAACTACGAGCAGTACTTC. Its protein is CASSLYGGGNYEQYF.

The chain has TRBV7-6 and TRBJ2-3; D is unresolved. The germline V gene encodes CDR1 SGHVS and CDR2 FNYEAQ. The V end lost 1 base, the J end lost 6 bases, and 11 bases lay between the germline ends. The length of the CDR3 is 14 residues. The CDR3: CASSLGGSPDTQYF. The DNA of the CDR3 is TGTGCCAGCAGCTTAGGTGGCAGTCCGGATACGCAGTATTTT.

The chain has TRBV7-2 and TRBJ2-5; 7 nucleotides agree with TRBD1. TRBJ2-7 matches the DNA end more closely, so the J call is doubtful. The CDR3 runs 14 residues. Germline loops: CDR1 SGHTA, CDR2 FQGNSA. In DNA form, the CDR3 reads TGTGCCAGCAGCCCAGCGACAGGGCCCTACGAGCAGTACTTC. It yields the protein CASSPATGPYEQYF.

Here the CDR3 reads CASSQGLAGGVDEQFF. Written as DNA, the CDR3 is TGTGCCAGCAGTCAAGGACTAGCGGGAGGGGTTGATGAGCAGTTCTTC. V gene TRBV7-7 combines with J gene TRBJ2-1; TRBD2 aligns across 15 bases. After removal of 6 bases from V and 8 bases from J, the junction contained 8 bases not matched to a gene. This CDR3 is 16 amino acids long. Germline CDR1 reads SSHAT; CDR2 reads FNYEAQ (reference sequence).

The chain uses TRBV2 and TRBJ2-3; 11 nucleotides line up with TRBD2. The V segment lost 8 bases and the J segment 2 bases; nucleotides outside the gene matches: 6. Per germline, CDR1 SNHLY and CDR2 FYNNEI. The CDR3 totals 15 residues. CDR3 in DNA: TGTGCCAGCGTCCGACTAGCGGGACTCACAGATACGCAGTATTTT. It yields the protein CASVRLAGLTDTQYF.